A single sample gave rise to the 31 T cell receptor beta chains below, sequenced in a study of spatial heterogeneity in lung cancer. TCRdb recomputed calls from the 5' RACE reads with MiXCR, one row per CDR3 protein. The sample carries around 110,000 distinct CDR3 sequences, about 12% recorded once. Time point specified: blood at routine non-recurrence follow-up after resection. The input material, whole RNA from tumor, nontumor lung or frozen PBMC, was sequenced unsorted. Here the sequenced sample was PBMCs, taken at follow-up. The source of these receptors is a male donor with early-stage non-small cell lung cancer.

This clonotype was detected a few times. The V gene is TRBV6-1, the J gene TRBJ1-6; 9 nucleotides line up with TRBD1. CDR1 and CDR2 (germline): MNHNS, SASEGT. There are 14 residues in the CDR3. The junction had 3 bases not matched to a gene; V was cut back by 5 bases and J by 7 bases. The chain's CDR3 is CASSSTGGNSPLHF. CDR3 bases: TGTGCCAGCAGTTCGACAGGGGGGAATTCACCCCTCCACTTT.

This clonotype was seen a handful of times. The chain combines TRBV10-2 with TRBJ2-1; tentative D call: TRBD2 (6 bases). CDR3 length: 15 residues. V was clipped by 0 bases and J by 4 bases, with 10 bases between them. Looked up from germline, CDR1 is WSHSY and CDR2 is SAAADI. The CDR3 region has the DNA TGCGCCAGCAGTGAGTCGAGGGGACTTTACAATGAGCAGTTCTTC. Translation gives CASSESRGLYNEQFF.

V is TRBV3-1 and J is TRBJ2-5; D uncertain. From germline, CDR1 is LGHDT and CDR2 YNNKEL (reference sequence). The V end was cut by 1 base, the J end by 1 base, with 10 bases between. The CDR3 covers 15 residues. The DNA for the CDR3 is TGTGCCAGCAGCCAAGGAGTCGCCGGCCAAGAGACCCAGTACTTC. It codes for CASSQGVAGQETQYF.

This clonotype showed up many times. The V gene is TRBV4-2, the J gene TRBJ2-7, with a weak D call TRBD1 (6 bases). Germline CDR1 is LGHNA and CDR2 is YNFKEQ. The CDR3 is made up of 15 amino acids. Trimming cost V 0 bases and J 7 bases, with 16 bases left between them. CDR3 in DNA: TGTGCCAGCAGCCAAGAGGCAACAGGGCCGTGGGAGCAGTACTTC. It yields the protein CASSQEATGPWEQYF.

This clonotype was seen a few times. V and J are TRBV5-6 and TRBJ2-3; 13 bases match TRBD2. J gave up 6 bases and V 4 bases, and 8 bases lay outside the gene matches. This CDR3 is built from 16 residues. Per germline, CDR1 SGHDT and CDR2 YYEEEE. CDR3 in DNA: TGTGCCAGCAGCCGCGCAGGGGGACTAGCGGGGGATACGCAGTATTTT. Translation: CASSRAGGLAGDTQYF. The complete variable domain, with remaining parts taken from reference TRBV5-6 and TRBJ2-3, reads DAGVTQSPTHLIKTRGQQVTLRCSPKSGHDTVSWYQQALGQGPQFIFQYYEEEERQRGNFPDRFSGHQFPNYSSELNVNALLLGDSALYLCASSRAGGLAGDTQYFGPGTRLTVL.

The rearrangement joins TRBV12-3 or TRBV12-4 to TRBJ2-1, with TRBD2 matching 7 bases. The CDR3 runs 15 residues. With 2 bases clipped from V and 6 bases from J, the junction kept 7 bases outside the gene matches. The CDR3 DNA sequence: TGTGCCAGCAGTTTATGGGGGGGGGACCCCAATGAGCAGTTCTTC. Its protein product is CASSLWGGDPNEQFF.

The table lists this clonotype with a few counts. The gene calls are TRBV19 and TRBJ1-1; the match to TRBD1 covers 11 bases. Germline V gives CDR1 LNHDA, CDR2 SQIVND (reference sequence). The junction had 6 bases not matched to a gene; V was cut back by 5 bases and J by 1 base. This CDR3 has 16 amino acids. CDR3 amino acids: CASSPPGTGGNTEAFF. CDR3 nucleotide sequence: TGTGCCAGTAGTCCCCCGGGGACAGGGGGGAACACTGAAGCTTTCTTT.

This chain connects TRBV6-5 to TRBJ1-3; D may be TRBD1 (5 bases). V was pared by 2 bases and J by 1 base, with 15 bases between. CDR3 length equals 17 residues. CDR1 MNHEY and CDR2 SVGAGI come from the germline V gene. This CDR3 is CASSYQRGEESGNTIYF. In DNA form, the CDR3 reads TGTGCCAGCAGTTACCAAAGGGGCGAAGAGTCTGGAAACACCATATATTTT.

The rearrangement links TRBV24-1 to TRBJ1-2; possibly TRBD1 for D (5 bases). The V gene's germline CDR1 is KGHDR and CDR2 SFDVKD. The CDR3 extends over 17 amino acids. Trimming left V 5 bases short and J 2 bases short, with 20 bases between. The CDR3 DNA reads as TGTGCCACCAGTGCTACAGGACGAGGCCGCGGGAACTATGGCTACACCTTC. Its protein product is CATSATGRGRGNYGYTF.

This clonotype was seen at least ten times. The chain carries TRBV9 and TRBJ1-2; 10 nucleotides line up with TRBD1. The J segment lost 7 bases and the V segment lost 4 bases, leaving 13 bases of the junction unmatched. Germline loops: CDR1 SGDLS, CDR2 YYNGEE. CDR3 length equals 16 residues. The CDR3 here is CASSLVPGQGRSGYTF. CDR3 bases: TGTGCCAGCAGCCTAGTCCCGGGACAGGGGCGGAGTGGCTACACCTTC.

The chain recombines TRBV27 with TRBJ1-1; D unclear. CDR1 is MNHEY, CDR2 SMNVEV, per germline (reference sequence). The CDR3 totals 14 residues. Between the trimmed V and J ends, which lost 2 bases and 4 bases, there was a span of 11 bases. This CDR3 reads CASSLKGASTEAFF. The CDR3 coding sequence is TGTGCCAGCAGTTTAAAGGGTGCGAGCACTGAAGCTTTCTTT.

This clonotype was counted once. This clone may be a read error of a much larger clone one base away. The chain carries TRBV6-4 and TRBJ1-6, with TRBD1 matching over 7 bases. V lost 4 bases and J lost 7; bases outside the gene matches: 4. The CDR3 length is 14 residues. CDR1 and CDR2 from the germline V gene are MRHNA and SNTAGT. CDR3: CASSARQGNSPLHF. DNA for the CDR3: TGTGCCAGCAGTGCGAGACAGGGCAATTCACCCCTCCACTTT.

The chain employs TRBV5-1 and TRBJ2-5, with 9 bases lining up with TRBD2. J was trimmed by 2 bases and V by 0 bases; bases with no gene match: 5. This CDR3 is 16 amino acids long. Germline V gene data show CDR1 as SGHRS and CDR2 as YFSETQ. The CDR3 nucleotides are TGCGCCAGCAGCTTGGTTCCCACTAGCGGGCAAGAGACCCAGTACTTC. Translated: CASSLVPTSGQETQYF.

This clonotype has a handful of counts. This chain joins TRBV13 and TRBJ2-3, with 15 bases lining up with TRBD2. The CDR3 has 18 residues. Germline CDR1 PRHDT, CDR2 FYEKMQ (reference sequence). Trimming cost V 3 bases and J 3 bases; bases outside gene matches: 7. The CDR3 here is CASSFPGTSGGRTDTQYF. CDR3 DNA: TGTGCCAGCAGCTTCCCTGGGACTAGCGGGGGGCGGACAGATACGCAGTATTTT.

This clonotype was counted at least ten times. The J gene is TRBJ2-7, the V gene TRBV28; 7 bases fit TRBD1. This CDR3 is 13 amino acids long. After removal of 7 bases from V and 6 bases from J, the junction contained 9 bases not matched to a gene. CDR1 and CDR2 from the germline V gene are MDHEN and SYDVKM. The CDR3 spells CASNLGTAREQYF. DNA of the CDR3: TGTGCCAGCAACCTAGGGACAGCTCGCGAGCAGTACTTC.

This clonotype was seen a few times. The J gene is TRBJ1-1, the V gene TRBV7-2; D is undetermined. V lost 4 bases and J 3 bases, leaving 12 bases between the germline ends. Germline V gene sequence: CDR1 SGHTA, CDR2 FQGNSA. There are 14 residues in the CDR3. The CDR3 loop is CASSSYVADTEAFF. The CDR3 nucleotides read TGTGCCAGCAGCTCTTACGTCGCGGACACTGAAGCTTTCTTT.

This clonotype was counted ten times or more. The chain recombines TRBV2 with TRBJ2-7; D gene ambiguous. This CDR3 spans 16 amino acids. The V and J ends lost 2 bases and 0 bases respectively, with 14 bases between them. Germline V CDR1 and CDR2: SNHLY, FYNNEI. In DNA form, the CDR3 reads TGTGCCAGCAGTGAACAATGGACCCTGAGCTCCTACGAGCAGTACTTC. Its translation: CASSEQWTLSSYEQYF. Full variable domain (rest looked up from reference TRBV2 and TRBJ2-7): EPEVTQTPSHQVTQMGQEVILRCVPISNHLYFYWYRQILGQKVEFLVSFYNNEISEKSEIFDDQFSVERPDGSNFTLKIRSTKLEDSAMYFCASSEQWTLSSYEQYFGPGTRLTVT.

This clonotype was found many times. J is TRBJ2-1 and V is TRBV7-9, with 7 nucleotides matching TRBD2. The CDR3 is 15 residues long. CDR1 SEHNR and CDR2 FQNEAQ come from the germline V gene (reference sequence). V dropped 5 bases and J dropped 1; count of bases not matched to a gene: 5. CDR3 coding DNA: TGTGCCAGCAGCGTACCGGGACTATCCTACAATGAGCAGTTCTTC. Protein: CASSVPGLSYNEQFF.

This clonotype was counted many times. V is TRBV4-2 and J is TRBJ2-3, with 7 bases lining up with TRBD1. Germline V gives CDR1 LGHNA, CDR2 YNFKEQ. J gave up 1 base and V 1 base, and 5 bases lay outside the gene matches. The CDR3 contains 16 residues. CDR3: CASSQVPGQGTDTQYF. In nucleotides, the CDR3 is TGTGCCAGCAGCCAAGTTCCAGGACAGGGCACAGATACGCAGTATTTT.

This clonotype has ten or more counts. The chain uses TRBV14 and TRBJ2-7; no clear D. Germline V lookup: CDR1 SGHDN, CDR2 FVKESK. CDR3 length: 13 residues. V dropped 3 bases and J dropped 3 bases, with 9 bases sitting between them. CDR3 in DNA: TGTGCCAGCAGCCAGCAGGACGACTACGAGCAGTACTTC. Translation: CASSQQDDYEQYF.

The V and J genes are TRBV9 and TRBJ1-6; 7 nucleotides agree with TRBD1. V lost 3 bases, J lost 9 bases, and 6 bases stayed unmatched. The CDR3 is 14 amino acids. CDR1 and CDR2 (germline): SGDLS, YYNGEE. In DNA, the CDR3 is TGTGCCAGCAGCGCTCGACAGGGAGGTTCACCCCTCCACTTT. Translating gives CASSARQGGSPLHF.

In its sample, this clonotype was seen a few times. V and J are TRBV5-8 and TRBJ1-4; D may be TRBD1 (6 bases). CDR1 and CDR2 (germline): SGHTS, YDEGEE. The V end was cut by 2 bases, the J end by 8 bases, with 13 bases between. CDR3 length: 14 amino acids. The DNA of the CDR3 is TGTGCCAGCAGCTTTCAGGGGAAACAAGAAAAACTGTTTTTT. Protein: CASSFQGKQEKLFF.

This chain joins TRBV28 and TRBJ2-3; TRBD1 is a possible D gene (6 bases). Germline V gene data show CDR1 as MDHEN and CDR2 as SYDVKM. The CDR3 has 14 residues. Between the trimmed V and J ends, which lost 2 bases and 4 bases, there was a span of 10 bases. The CDR3 DNA sequence: TGTGCCAGCAGTTTAGTTGGGGGCTCAGATACGCAGTATTTT. The encoded protein is CASSLVGGSDTQYF.

This clonotype appeared a few times. V gene TRBV27 combines with J gene TRBJ2-2; TRBD2 is a possible D gene (6 bases). Germline V gene sequence: CDR1 MNHEY, CDR2 SMNVEV (reference sequence). The V end lost 3 bases, the J end lost 7 bases, and 15 bases lay between the germline ends. CDR3 length equals 15 residues. The CDR3 DNA follows: TGTGCCAGCAGTTTTTGGCTCGCCGGGAGCGGGGAGCTGTTTTTT. This gives the protein CASSFWLAGSGELFF.

At least ten counts were recorded for this clonotype. This chain connects TRBV28 to TRBJ1-1, with D perhaps matching TRBD1 (5 bases). The V gene lost 6 bases and the J gene lost 1 base, with 12 bases spanning the gap. This CDR3 contains 14 residues. From germline, CDR1 is MDHEN and CDR2 SYDVKM. CDR3 bases: TGTGCCAGCAGCCGGACACGCCCGAACACTGAAGCTTTCTTT. This encodes CASSRTRPNTEAFF.

The table lists this clonotype with a few counts. The chain carries TRBV2 and TRBJ1-1; D possibly corresponds to TRBD1 (5 bases). The germline V and J ends were trimmed by 7 bases and 5 bases, with 17 bases remaining between them. The V gene's germline CDR1 is SNHLY and CDR2 FYNNEI. The CDR3 is 14 amino acids. The DNA of the CDR3 is TGTGCCAGCACTTCCTGGGGGGGAAATACTGAAGCTTTCTTT. Protein sequence: CASTSWGGNTEAFF.

The chain recombines TRBV5-1 with TRBJ2-7; TRBD2 agrees at 14 bases. The V gene's germline CDR1 is SGHRS and CDR2 YFSETQ. V gave up 1 base and J gave up 3 bases; unmatched junction bases: 3. This CDR3 spans 16 amino acids. CDR3: CASSLPGTSGSYEQYF. As DNA, the CDR3 is TGCGCCAGCAGCTTGCCAGGGACTAGCGGGAGCTACGAGCAGTACTTC. Based on the CDR3 plus reference TRBV5-1 and TRBJ2-7, the full variable domain is KAGVTQTPRYLIKTRGQQVTLSCSPISGHRSVSWYQQTPGQGLQFLFEYFSETQRNKGNFPGRFSGRQFSNSRSEMNVSTLELGDSALYLCASSLPGTSGSYEQYFGPGTRLTVT.

In this sample, this clonotype turned up once. The V and J genes are TRBV3-1 and TRBJ2-7; D may be TRBD2 (6 bases). V was cut by 0 bases and J by 6 bases, with 9 bases left in between. CDR1 and CDR2 from the germline V gene are LGHDT and YNNKEL (reference sequence). The CDR3 has 13 residues. The CDR3 nucleotides read TGTGCCAGCAGCCAAGATGGAGGGAGCGAGCAGTACTTC. It translates to CASSQDGGSEQYF.

This clonotype was observed a handful of times. V gene TRBV7-6 combines with J gene TRBJ1-3; a weak D match, TRBD1 (5 bases). Germline V gene data show CDR1 as SGHVS and CDR2 as FNYEAQ. There are 16 residues in the CDR3. V lost 5 bases, J lost 0 bases, and 14 bases lay in between. CDR3: CASSRGNGISGNTIYF. In DNA form, the CDR3 reads TGTGCCAGCAGCCGGGGGAACGGAATCTCTGGAAACACCATATATTTT.

The chain links TRBV10-3 to TRBJ2-3, with 10 bases lining up with TRBD1. The CDR3 is made up of 16 amino acids. Germline CDR1 and CDR2: ENHRY and SYGVKD. The junction had 6 bases not matched to a gene; V was cut back by 3 bases and J by 3 bases. The DNA of the CDR3 is TGTGCCATCAGTGAAGACAGGGGGCGGAAAACAGATACGCAGTATTTT. Residues: CAISEDRGRKTDTQYF.

There are a few counts of this clonotype. The chain couples TRBV2 to TRBJ1-2, with 7 bases fitting TRBD1. The ends lost 5 bases at V and 5 bases at J; junction bases unmatched: 8. CDR3 length: 14 amino acids. The germline gives CDR1 SNHLY, CDR2 FYNNEI. This CDR3 reads CASSPRGTDYGYTF. CDR3 bases: TGTGCCAGCAGTCCGCGGGGGACAGATTATGGCTACACCTTC. The full variable domain, its missing parts supplied by reference TRBV2 and TRBJ1-2, is EPEVTQTPSHQVTQMGQEVILRCVPISNHLYFYWYRQILGQKVEFLVSFYNNEISEKSEIFDDQFSVERPDGSNFTLKIRSTKLEDSAMYFCASSPRGTDYGYTFGSGTRLTVV.